This T cell receptor beta chain was observed in a study of T cell repertoires in cytomegalovirus infection. Study in general: The authors used CMV epitopes that were HLA-C-restricted (recently identified) and HLA-B-restricted (well studied). Both CMV infection and a matching HLA type were indicated by public TCR beta signatures. General study findings and limits: CMV-specific TCR beta clonotypes restricted by HLA-C dominated the ex vivo response.

Germline CDR1 and CDR2: SGHTA and FQGNSA. Losses at the gene ends were 7 bases for V and 4 bases for J; bases not matched to a gene: 8. This CDR3 is 14 amino acids long. The sample holds a few counts of this clonotype. Antigen specificity is unknown. TCRdb processed the reads anew with MiXCR; each CDR3 protein has one entry. The table has about 220,000 distinct CDR3 sequences, 38% seen once. This chain connects TRBV7-2 to TRBJ2-7, with 9 bases matching TRBD2. The receptor comes from a human donor in good health (CMV status not recorded). Some clones in this sample may be carry-over from other donors' samples. The sequencing used CD8+ T cells from cultured PBMCs, collected from culture after CMV antigen stimulation. In nucleotides, the CDR3 is TGTGCCAGCAATGAGGGACTAGCTCCTTACGAGCAGTACTTC. This codes for CASNEGLAPYEQYF.